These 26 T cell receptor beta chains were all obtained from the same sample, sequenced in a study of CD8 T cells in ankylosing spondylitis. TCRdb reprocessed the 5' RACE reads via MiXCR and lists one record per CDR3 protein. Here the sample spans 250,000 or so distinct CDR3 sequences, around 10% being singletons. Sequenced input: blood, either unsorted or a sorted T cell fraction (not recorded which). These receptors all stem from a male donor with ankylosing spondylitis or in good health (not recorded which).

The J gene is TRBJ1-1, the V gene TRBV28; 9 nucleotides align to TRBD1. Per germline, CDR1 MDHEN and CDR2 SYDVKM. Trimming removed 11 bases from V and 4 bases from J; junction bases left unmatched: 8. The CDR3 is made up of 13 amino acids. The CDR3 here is CAGKTGGITEAFF. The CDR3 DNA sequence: TGTGCCGGAAAAACAGGGGGCATCACTGAAGCTTTCTTT. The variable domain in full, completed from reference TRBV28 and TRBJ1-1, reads DVKVTQSSRYLVKRTGEKVFLECVQDMDHENMFWYRQDPGLGLRLIYFSYDVKMKEKGDIPEGYSVSREKKERFSLILESASTNQTSMYLCAGKTGGITEAFFGQGTRLTVV.

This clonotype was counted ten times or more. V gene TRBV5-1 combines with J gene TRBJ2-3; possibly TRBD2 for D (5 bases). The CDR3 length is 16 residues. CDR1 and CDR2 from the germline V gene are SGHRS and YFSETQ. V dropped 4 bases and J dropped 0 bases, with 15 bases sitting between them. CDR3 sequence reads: CASSPRLPISTDTQYF. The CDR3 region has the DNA TGCGCCAGCAGCCCCCGACTACCCATTAGCACAGATACGCAGTATTTT.

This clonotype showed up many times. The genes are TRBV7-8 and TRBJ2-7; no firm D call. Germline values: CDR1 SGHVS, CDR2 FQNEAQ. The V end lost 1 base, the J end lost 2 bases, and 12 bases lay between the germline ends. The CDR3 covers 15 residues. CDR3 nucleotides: TGTGCCAGCAGCTTAGATTCTAGTCTTCCCTACGAGCAGTACTTC. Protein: CASSLDSSLPYEQYF.

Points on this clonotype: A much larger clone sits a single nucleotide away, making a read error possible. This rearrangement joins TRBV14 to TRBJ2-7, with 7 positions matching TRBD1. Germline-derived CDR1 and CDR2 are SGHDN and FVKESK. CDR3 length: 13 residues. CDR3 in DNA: TGTGTCAGCAGTGACAGGGTCCACGACGAGCAGTACTTC. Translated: CVSSDRVHDEQYF.

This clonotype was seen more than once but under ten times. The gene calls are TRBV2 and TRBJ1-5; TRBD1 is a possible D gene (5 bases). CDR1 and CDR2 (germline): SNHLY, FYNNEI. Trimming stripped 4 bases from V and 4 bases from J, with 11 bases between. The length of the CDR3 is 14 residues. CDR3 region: CASSGETVNQPQHF. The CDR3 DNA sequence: TGTGCCAGCAGTGGAGAGACAGTTAATCAGCCCCAGCATTTT.

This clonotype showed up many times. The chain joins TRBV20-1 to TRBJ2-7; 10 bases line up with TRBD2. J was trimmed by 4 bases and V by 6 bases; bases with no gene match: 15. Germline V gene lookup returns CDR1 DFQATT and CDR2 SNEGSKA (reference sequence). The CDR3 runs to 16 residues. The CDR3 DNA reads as TGCAGTGCGTCAGGCCCCCTAGCGGGAGTTCGGTACGAGCAGTACTTC. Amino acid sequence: CSASGPLAGVRYEQYF.

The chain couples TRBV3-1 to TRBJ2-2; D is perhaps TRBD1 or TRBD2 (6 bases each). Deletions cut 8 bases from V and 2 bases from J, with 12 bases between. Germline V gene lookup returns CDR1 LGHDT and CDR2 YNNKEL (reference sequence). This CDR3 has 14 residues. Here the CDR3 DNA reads TGTGCCAGCGGCCGGGGGCTAAACACCGGGGAGCTGTTTTTT. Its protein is CASGRGLNTGELFF.

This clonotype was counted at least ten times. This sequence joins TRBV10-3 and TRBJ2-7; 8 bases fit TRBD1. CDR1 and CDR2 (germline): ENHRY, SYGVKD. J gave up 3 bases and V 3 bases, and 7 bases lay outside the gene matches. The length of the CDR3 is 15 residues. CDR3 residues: CAISDQSGGFYEQYF. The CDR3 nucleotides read TGTGCCATCAGTGACCAATCAGGGGGCTTCTACGAGCAGTACTTC.

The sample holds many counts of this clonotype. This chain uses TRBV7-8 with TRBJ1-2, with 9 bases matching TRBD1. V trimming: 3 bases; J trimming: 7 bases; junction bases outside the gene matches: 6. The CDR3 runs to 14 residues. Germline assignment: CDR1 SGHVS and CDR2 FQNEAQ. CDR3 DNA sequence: TGTGCCAGCAGCTTGGGACAGGGAGTTGCTGGCTACACCTTC. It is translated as CASSLGQGVAGYTF.

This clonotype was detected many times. CDR3 DNA: TGCAGTGCCCCGACTTGGAGCTCCTACAATGAGCAGTTCTTC. It encodes CSAPTWSSYNEQFF. The chain carries TRBV20-1 and TRBJ2-1; D gene uncertain. The ends were cut back, 6 bases at V and 0 bases at J, with 12 bases in the middle. Germline V gene data show CDR1 as DFQATT and CDR2 as SNEGSKA (reference sequence). The CDR3 extends over 14 amino acids.

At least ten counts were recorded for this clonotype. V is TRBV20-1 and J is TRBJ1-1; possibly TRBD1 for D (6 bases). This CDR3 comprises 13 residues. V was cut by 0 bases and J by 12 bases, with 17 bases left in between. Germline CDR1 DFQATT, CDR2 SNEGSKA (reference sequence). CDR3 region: CSARDPIRGTTFF. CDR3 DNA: TGCAGTGCTAGAGACCCAATCAGGGGAACTACTTTCTTT.

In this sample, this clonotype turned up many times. This CDR3 reads CASSEGWTENIQYF. The CDR3 region has the DNA TGTGCCAGCAGTGAGGGCTGGACGGAAAACATTCAGTACTTC. This sequence joins TRBV6-1 and TRBJ2-4, with D unresolved. Trimming pared 3 bases from V and 5 bases from J, leaving 11 bases between. The CDR3 contains 14 residues. Germline values: CDR1 MNHNS, CDR2 SASEGT.

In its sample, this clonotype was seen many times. CDR3 sequence: CASSGIAGTSNEQFF. The CDR3, as DNA: TGCGCCAGCAGCGGAATAGCGGGGACCTCAAATGAGCAGTTCTTC. The rearrangement uses TRBV5-1 and TRBJ2-1, with 8 bases matching TRBD2. Trimming took 4 bases from V and 7 from J; bases not matched to a gene: 10. Per germline, CDR1 SGHRS and CDR2 YFSETQ. This CDR3 is 15 amino acids long.

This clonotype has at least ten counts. The CDR3 spells CSARDSRDPGEQYF. The DNA of the CDR3 is TGCAGTGCTAGAGATTCAAGGGATCCTGGTGAGCAGTACTTC. The J gene is TRBJ2-7, the V gene TRBV20-1; D is uncertain. Germline V gives CDR1 DFQATT, CDR2 SNEGSKA (reference sequence). The ends were cut back, 0 bases at V and 7 bases at J, with 16 bases in the middle. The CDR3 covers 14 residues.

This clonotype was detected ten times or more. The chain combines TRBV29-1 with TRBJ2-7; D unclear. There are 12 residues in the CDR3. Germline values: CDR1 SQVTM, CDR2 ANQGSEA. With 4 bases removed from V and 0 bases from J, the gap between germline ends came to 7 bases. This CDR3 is CSVADISYEQYF. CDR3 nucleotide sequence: TGCAGCGTTGCAGACATCTCCTACGAGCAGTACTTC.

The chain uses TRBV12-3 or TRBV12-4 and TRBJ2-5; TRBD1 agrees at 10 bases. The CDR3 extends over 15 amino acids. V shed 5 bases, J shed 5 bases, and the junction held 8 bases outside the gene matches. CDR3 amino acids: CASSPPGQGMETQYF. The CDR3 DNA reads TGTGCCAGCAGTCCCCCGGGACAGGGGATGGAGACCCAGTACTTC.

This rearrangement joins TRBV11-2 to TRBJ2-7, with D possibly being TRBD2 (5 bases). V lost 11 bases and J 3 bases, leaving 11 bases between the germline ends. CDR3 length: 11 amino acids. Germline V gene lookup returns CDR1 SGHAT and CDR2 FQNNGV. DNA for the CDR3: TGTGCCTCGGGCGGGCGCTACGAGCAGTACTTC. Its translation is CASGGRYEQYF.

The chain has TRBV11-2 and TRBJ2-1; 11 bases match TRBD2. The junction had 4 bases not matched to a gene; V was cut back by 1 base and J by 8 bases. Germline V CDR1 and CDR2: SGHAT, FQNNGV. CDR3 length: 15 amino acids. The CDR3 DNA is TGTGCCAGCAGCTTAGGTAGCGGGGGGGCGGATGAGCAGTTCTTC. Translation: CASSLGSGGADEQFF.

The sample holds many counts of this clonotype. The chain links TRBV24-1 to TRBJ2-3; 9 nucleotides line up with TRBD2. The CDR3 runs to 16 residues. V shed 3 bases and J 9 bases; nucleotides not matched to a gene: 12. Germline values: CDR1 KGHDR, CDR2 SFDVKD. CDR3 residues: CATSDQTSGAPWTQYF. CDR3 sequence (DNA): TGTGCCACCAGTGATCAGACTAGCGGTGCGCCGTGGACGCAGTATTTT.

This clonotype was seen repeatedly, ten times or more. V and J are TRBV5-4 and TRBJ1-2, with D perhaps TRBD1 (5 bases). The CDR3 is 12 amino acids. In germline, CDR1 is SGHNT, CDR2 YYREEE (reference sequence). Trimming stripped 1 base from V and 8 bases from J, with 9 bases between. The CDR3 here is CASSLWQGGYTF. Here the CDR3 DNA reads TGTGCCAGCAGCTTGTGGCAGGGCGGCTACACCTTC. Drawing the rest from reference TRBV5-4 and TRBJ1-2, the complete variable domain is ETGVTQSPTHLIKTRGQQVTLRCSSQSGHNTVSWYQQALGQGPQFIFQYYREEENGRGNFPPRFSGLQFPNYSSELNVNALELDDSALYLCASSLWQGGYTFGSGTRLTVV.

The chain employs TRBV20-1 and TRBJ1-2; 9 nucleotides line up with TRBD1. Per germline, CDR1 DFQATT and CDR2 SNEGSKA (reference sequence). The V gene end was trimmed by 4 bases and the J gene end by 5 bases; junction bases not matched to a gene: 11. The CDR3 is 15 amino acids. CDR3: CSATDRDRDLYGYTF. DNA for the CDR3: TGCAGTGCTACTGACCGGGACAGGGATCTTTATGGCTACACCTTC.

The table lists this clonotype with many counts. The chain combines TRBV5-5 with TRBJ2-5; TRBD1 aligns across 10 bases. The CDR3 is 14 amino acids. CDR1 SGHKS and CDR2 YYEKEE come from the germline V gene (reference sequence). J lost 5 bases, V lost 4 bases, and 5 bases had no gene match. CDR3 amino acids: CASSLGQGRETQYF. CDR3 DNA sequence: TGTGCCAGCAGCCTGGGACAGGGGCGGGAGACCCAGTACTTC.

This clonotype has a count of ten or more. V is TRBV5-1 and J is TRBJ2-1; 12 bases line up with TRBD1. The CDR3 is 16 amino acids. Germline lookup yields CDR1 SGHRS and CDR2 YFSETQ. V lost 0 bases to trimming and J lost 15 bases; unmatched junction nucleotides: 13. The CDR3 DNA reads TGCGCCAGCAGCTTGGAAGGGGACAGGGGGCATTACCCTCTGTTCTTC. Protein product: CASSLEGDRGHYPLFF.

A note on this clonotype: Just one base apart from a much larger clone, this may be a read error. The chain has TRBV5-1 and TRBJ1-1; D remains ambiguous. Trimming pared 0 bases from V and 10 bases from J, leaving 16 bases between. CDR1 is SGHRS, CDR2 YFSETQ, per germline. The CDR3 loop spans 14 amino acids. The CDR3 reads CASSLAGEVAAAFF. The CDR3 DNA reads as TGCGCCAGCAGCTTGGCCGGGGAGGTGGCTGCAGCTTTCTTT.

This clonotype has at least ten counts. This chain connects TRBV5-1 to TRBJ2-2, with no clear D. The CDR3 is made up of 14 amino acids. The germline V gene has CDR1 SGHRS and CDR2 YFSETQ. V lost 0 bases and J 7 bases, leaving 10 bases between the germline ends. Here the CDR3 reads CASSLGAYGGELFF. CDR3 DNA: TGCGCCAGCAGCTTGGGGGCTTATGGCGGGGAGCTGTTTTTT.

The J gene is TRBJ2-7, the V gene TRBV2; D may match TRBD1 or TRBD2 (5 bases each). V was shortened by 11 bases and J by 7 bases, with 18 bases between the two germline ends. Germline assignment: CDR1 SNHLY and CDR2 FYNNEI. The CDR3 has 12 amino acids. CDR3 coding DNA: TGTGCCGGGACGGCGGAGGTAAATGAGCAGTACTTC. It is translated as CAGTAEVNEQYF.